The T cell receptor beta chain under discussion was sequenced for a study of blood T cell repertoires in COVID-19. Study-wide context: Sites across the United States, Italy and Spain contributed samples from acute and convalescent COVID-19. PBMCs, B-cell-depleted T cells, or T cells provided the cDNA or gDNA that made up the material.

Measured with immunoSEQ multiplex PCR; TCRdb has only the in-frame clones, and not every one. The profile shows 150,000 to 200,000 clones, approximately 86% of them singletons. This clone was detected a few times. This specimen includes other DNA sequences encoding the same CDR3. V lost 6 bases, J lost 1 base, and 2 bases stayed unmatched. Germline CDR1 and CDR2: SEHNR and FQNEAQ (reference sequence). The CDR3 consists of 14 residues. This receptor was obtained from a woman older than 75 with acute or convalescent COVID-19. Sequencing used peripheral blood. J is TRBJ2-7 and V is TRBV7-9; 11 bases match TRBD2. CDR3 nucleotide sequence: TGTGCCAGCAGTCGGACTAGCGGGTCCTACGAGCAGTACTTC. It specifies CASSRTSGSYEQYF.